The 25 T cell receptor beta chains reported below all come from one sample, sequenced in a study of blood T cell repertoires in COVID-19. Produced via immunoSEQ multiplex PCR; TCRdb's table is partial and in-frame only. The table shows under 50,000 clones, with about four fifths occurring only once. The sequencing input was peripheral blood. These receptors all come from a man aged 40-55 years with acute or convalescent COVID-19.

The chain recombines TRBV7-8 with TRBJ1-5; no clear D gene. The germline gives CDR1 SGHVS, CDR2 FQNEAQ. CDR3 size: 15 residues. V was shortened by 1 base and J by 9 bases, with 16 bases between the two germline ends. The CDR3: CASSLEEGKVRPQHF. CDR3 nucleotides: TGTGCCAGCAGCTTAGAAGAGGGTAAGGTTAGGCCCCAGCATTTT. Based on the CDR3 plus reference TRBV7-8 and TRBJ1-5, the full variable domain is GAGVSQSPRYKVAKRGQDVALRCDPISGHVSLFWYQQALGQGPEFLTYFQNEAQLDKSGLPSDRFFAERPEGSVSTLKIQRTQQEDSAVYLCASSLEEGKVRPQHFGDGTRLSIL.

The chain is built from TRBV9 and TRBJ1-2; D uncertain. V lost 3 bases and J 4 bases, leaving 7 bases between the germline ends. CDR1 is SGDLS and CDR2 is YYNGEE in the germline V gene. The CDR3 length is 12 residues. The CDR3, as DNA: TGTGCCAGCAGCGAGGTAGCCTATGGCTACACCTTC. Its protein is CASSEVAYGYTF.

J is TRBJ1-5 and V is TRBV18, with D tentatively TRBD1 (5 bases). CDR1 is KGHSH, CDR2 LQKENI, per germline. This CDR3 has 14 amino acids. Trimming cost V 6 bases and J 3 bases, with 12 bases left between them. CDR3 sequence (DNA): TGTGCCAGCTCGCTTCAGGGATACAATCAGCCCCAGCATTTT. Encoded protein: CASSLQGYNQPQHF.

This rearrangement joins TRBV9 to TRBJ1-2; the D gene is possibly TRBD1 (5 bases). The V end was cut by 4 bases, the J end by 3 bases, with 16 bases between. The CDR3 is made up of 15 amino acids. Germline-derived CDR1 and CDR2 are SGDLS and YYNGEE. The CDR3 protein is CASSPHRGSDYGYTF. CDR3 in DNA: TGTGCCAGCAGCCCCCATAGGGGAAGTGACTATGGCTACACCTTC.

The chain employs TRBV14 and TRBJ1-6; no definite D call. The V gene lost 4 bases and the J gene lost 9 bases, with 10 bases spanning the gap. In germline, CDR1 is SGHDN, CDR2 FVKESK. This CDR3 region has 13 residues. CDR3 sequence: CASSLPGSSPLHF. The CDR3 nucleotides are TGTGCCAGCAGCCTCCCCGGGAGTTCACCCCTCCACTTT.

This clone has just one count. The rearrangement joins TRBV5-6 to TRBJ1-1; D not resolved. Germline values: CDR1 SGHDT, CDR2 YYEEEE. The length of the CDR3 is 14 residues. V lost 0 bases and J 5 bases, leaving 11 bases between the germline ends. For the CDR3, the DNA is TGTGCCAGCAGCTTGGTGGGCCAGCCAACTGAAGCTTTCTTT. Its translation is CASSLVGQPTEAFF. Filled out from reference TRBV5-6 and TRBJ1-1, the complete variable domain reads DAGVTQSPTHLIKTRGQQVTLRCSPKSGHDTVSWYQQALGQGPQFIFQYYEEEERQRGNFPDRFSGHQFPNYSSELNVNALLLGDSALYLCASSLVGQPTEAFFGQGTRLTVV.

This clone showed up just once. The CDR3: CACLRGYEQYF. In DNA form, the CDR3 reads TGTGCCTGCCTTAGGGGGTACGAGCAGTACTTC. This chain joins TRBV11-2 and TRBJ2-7; D possibly corresponds to TRBD1 (6 bases). CDR1 SGHAT and CDR2 FQNNGV come from the germline V gene. The V and J ends lost 11 bases and 4 bases respectively, with 12 bases between them. This CDR3 region has 11 residues.

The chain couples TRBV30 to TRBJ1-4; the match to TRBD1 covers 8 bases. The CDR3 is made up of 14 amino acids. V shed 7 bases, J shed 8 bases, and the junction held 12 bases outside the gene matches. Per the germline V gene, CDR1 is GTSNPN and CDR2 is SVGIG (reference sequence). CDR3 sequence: CAYSYRGGREKLFF. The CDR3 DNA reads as TGTGCCTATAGCTACAGGGGGGGAAGAGAAAAACTGTTTTTT. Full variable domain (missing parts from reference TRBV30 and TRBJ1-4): SQTIHQWPATLVQPVGSPLSLECTVEGTSNPNLYWYRQAAGRGLQLLFYSVGIGQISSEVPQNLSASRPQDRQFILSSKKLLLSDSGFYLCAYSYRGGREKLFFGSGTQLSVL.

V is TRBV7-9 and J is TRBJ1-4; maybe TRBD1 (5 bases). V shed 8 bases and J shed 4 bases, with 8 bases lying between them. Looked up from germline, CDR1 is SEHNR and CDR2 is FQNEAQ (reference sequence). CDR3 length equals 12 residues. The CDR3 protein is CASGGDNEKLFF. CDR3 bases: TGTGCCAGCGGGGGGGATAATGAAAAACTGTTTTTT.

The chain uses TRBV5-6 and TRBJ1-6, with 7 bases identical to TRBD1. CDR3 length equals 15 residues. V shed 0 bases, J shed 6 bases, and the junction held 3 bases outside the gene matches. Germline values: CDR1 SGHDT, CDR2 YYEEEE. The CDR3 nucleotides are TGTGCCAGCAGCTTGGACTACAGGGGTAATTCACCCCTCCACTTT. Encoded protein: CASSLDYRGNSPLHF.

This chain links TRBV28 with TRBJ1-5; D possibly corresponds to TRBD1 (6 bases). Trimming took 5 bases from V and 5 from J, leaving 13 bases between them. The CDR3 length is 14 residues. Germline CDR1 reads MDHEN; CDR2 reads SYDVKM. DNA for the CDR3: TGTGCCAGCAGTCCCCACAGGGACGATCAGCCCCAGCATTTT. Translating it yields CASSPHRDDQPQHF.

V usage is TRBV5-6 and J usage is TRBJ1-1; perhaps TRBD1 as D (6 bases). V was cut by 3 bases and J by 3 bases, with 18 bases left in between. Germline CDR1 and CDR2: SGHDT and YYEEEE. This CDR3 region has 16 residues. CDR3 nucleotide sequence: TGTGCCAGCAGCTCCCTGGGAGGGGGTAAGGACACTGAAGCTTTCTTT. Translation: CASSSLGGGKDTEAFF.

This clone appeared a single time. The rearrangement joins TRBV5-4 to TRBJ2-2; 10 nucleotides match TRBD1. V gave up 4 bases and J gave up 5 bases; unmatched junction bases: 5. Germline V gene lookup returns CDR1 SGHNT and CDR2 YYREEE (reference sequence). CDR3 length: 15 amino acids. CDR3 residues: CASSGDRGFTGELFF. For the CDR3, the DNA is TGTGCCAGCAGCGGGGACAGGGGTTTTACCGGGGAGCTGTTTTTT. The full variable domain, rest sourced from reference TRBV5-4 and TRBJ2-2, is ETGVTQSPTHLIKTRGQQVTLRCSSQSGHNTVSWYQQALGQGPQFIFQYYREEENGRGNFPPRFSGLQFPNYSSELNVNALELDDSALYLCASSGDRGFTGELFFGEGSRLTVL.

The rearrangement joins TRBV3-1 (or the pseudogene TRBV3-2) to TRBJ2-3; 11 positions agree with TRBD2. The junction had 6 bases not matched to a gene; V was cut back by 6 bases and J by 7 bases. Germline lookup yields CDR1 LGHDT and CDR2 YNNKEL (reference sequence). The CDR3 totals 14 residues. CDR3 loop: CASRIAGGRNTQYF. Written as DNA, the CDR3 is TGTGCCAGCAGAATAGCGGGGGGGCGAAATACGCAGTATTTT.

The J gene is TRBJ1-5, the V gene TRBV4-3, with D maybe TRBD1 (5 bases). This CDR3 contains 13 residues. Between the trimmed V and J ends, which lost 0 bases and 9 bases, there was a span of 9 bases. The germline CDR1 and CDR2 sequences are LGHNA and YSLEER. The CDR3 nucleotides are TGCGCCAGCAGCCAAGATCTAGGGGCGCCCCAGCATTTT. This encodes CASSQDLGAPQHF.

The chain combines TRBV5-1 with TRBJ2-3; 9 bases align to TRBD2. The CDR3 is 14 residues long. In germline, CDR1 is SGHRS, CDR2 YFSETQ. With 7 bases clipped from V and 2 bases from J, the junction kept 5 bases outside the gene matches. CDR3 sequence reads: CASGGGGNTDTQYF. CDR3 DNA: TGCGCCAGCGGCGGGGGGGGGAACACAGATACGCAGTATTTT.

The CDR3 bases are TGTGCCAGCAGCGTAAATGGACAGGCCGGGCTTCCCCAGCATTTT. Encoded protein: CASSVNGQAGLPQHF. This chain links TRBV9 with TRBJ1-5, with 7 bases identical to TRBD1. The germline gives CDR1 SGDLS, CDR2 YYNGEE. V lost 1 base and J lost 10; bases outside the gene matches: 11. The CDR3 loop spans 15 amino acids.

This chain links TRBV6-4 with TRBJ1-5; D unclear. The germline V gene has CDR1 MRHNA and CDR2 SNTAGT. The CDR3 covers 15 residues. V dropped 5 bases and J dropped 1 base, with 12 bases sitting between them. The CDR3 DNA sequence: TGTGCCAGCAGTTTAGAGGGAGGGAGCAATCAGCCCCAGCATTTT. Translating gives CASSLEGGSNQPQHF.

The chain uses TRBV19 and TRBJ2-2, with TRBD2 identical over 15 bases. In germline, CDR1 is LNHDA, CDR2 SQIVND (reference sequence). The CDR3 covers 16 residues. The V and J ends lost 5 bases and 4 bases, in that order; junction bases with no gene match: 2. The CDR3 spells CASSAGLAGGTGELFF. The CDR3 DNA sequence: TGTGCCAGTAGTGCGGGACTAGCGGGGGGCACCGGGGAGCTGTTTTTT.

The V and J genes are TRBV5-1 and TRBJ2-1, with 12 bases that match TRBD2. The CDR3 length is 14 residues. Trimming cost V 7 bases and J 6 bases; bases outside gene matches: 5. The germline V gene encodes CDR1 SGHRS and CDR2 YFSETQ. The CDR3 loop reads CASGLAGGRNEQFF. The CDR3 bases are TGCGCCAGCGGGCTAGCGGGGGGGCGCAATGAGCAGTTCTTC.

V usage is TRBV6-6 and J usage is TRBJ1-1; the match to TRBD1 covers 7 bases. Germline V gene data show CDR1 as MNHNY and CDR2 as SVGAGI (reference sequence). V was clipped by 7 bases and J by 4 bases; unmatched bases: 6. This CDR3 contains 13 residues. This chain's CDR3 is CASTDRASTEAFF. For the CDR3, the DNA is TGTGCCAGCACCGACAGGGCTAGCACTGAAGCTTTCTTT.

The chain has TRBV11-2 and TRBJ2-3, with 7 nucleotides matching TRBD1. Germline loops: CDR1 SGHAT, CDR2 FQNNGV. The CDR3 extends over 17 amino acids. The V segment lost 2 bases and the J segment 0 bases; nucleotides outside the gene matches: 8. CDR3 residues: CASSLHFGTVSTDTQYF. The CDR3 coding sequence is TGTGCCAGCAGCTTACACTTTGGGACAGTGAGCACAGATACGCAGTATTTT.

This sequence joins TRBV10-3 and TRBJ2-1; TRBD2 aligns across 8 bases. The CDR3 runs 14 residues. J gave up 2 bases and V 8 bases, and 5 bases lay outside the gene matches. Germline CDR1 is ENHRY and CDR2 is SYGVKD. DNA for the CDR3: TGTGCCATCCGGGGGGGCACCACCTACAATGAGCAGTTCTTC. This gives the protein CAIRGGTTYNEQFF.

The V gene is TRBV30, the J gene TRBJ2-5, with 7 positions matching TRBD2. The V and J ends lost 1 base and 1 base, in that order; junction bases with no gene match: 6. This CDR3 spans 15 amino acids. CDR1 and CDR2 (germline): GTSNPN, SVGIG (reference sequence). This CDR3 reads CAWSAQSGAQETQYF. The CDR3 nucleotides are TGTGCCTGGAGTGCCCAAAGCGGGGCCCAAGAGACCCAGTACTTC.

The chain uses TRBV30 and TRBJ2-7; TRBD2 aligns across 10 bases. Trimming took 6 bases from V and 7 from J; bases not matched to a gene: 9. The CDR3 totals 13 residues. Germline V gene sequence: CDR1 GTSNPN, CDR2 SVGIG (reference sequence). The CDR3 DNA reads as TGTGCCTGCATTGGACTAGCGGCCTCGGAGCAGTACTTC. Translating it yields CACIGLAASEQYF.